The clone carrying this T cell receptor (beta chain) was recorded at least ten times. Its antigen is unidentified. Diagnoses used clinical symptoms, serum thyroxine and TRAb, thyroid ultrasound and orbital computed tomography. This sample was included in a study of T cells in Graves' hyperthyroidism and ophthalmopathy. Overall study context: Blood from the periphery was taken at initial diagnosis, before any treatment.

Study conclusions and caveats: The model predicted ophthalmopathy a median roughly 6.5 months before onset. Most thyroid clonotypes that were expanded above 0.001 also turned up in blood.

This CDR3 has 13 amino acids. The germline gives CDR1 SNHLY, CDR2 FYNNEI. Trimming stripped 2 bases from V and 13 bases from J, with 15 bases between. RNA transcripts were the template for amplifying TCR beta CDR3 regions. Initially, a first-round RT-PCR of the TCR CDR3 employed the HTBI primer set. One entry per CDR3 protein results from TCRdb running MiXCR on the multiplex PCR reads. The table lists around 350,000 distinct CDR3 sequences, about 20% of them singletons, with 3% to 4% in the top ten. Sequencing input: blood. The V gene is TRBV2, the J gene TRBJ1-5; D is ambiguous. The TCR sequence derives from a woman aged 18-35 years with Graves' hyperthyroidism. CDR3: CASSESIWGSQHF. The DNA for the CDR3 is TGTGCCAGCAGTGAATCCATTTGGGGAAGTCAGCATTTT.